The rows below give T cell receptor beta chains drawn from one sample of a study of cytomegalovirus exposure and HLA in healthy donors. The table came from immunoSEQ multiplex PCR; TCRdb's copy has only in-frame clones and leaves some out. The sample holds over 110,000 clones, 82% seen once. The sequenced material came from PBMCs. These receptors originate from a male donor in good health and CMV-seronegative. The CDR3 runs from the conserved cysteine through the conserved F or W. The D gene is left open where the match is weak. A row's size may be missing; if present it is once, few, many or a size class.

14,TRBD2,NA,TRBV6-5,TRBJ2-1,CASSYSAGYNEQFF,TGTGCCAGCAGTTACTCAGCGGGGTACAATGAGCAGTTCTTC
14,TRBD1,NA,TRBV27,TRBJ2-7,CASSYRTGSYEQYF,TGTGCCAGCAGTTACCGGACAGGTTCCTACGAGCAGTACTTC
13,NA,NA,TRBV10-3,TRBJ2-1,CAVGGLPGNEQFF,TGTGCCGTCGGGGGGCTTCCCGGCAATGAGCAGTTCTTC
15,TRBD2,NA,TRBV6-6,TRBJ2-7,CASSSRLASYYEQYF,TGTGCCAGCAGTTCGCGACTAGCGTCCTATTACGAGCAGTACTTC
12,NA,few,TRBV30,TRBJ1-2,CAWSVDSYGYTF,TGTGCCTGGAGTGTAGACAGCTATGGCTACACCTTC
16,TRBD1,once,TRBV6-5,TRBJ2-7,CASSLGPGQAIYEQYF,TGTGCCAGCAGTTTGGGTCCGGGACAGGCCATCTACGAGCAGTACTTC
14,NA,NA,TRBV4-1,TRBJ1-4,CASSLPTTGPELFF,TGCGCCAGCAGCCTCCCGACCACAGGGCCGGAACTGTTTTTT
15,NA,NA,TRBV7-9,TRBJ2-7,CASSSPTGLTYEQYF,TGTGCCAGCAGCTCCCCTACAGGGTTGACCTACGAGCAGTACTTC
13,TRBD1,NA,TRBV19,TRBJ1-2,CASTSTGSYGYTF,TGTGCCAGTACCTCGACAGGGAGCTATGGCTACACCTTC
14,NA,NA,TRBV7-6,TRBJ1-5,CASSPYRENQPQHF,TGTGCCAGCAGCCCTTACAGGGAAAATCAGCCCCAGCATTTT
16,TRBD1,NA,TRBV2,TRBJ2-6,CASRRTGVEGANVLTF,TGTGCCAGCAGACGGACAGGGGTGGAAGGGGCCAACGTCCTGACTTTC
13,NA,NA,TRBV28,TRBJ1-2,CASGGSMFYGYTF,TGTGCCAGCGGCGGGTCGATGTTCTATGGCTACACCTTC
17,NA,NA,TRBV7-2,TRBJ2-3,CASSVGGAATRTDTQYF,TGTGCCAGCAGCGTGGGTGGGGCAGCGACCCGCACAGATACGCAGTATTTT
11,NA,NA,TRBV30,TRBJ1-2,CAWGQGGVDTF,TGTGCCTGGGGCCAGGGTGGTGTCGACACCTTC
14,NA,NA,TRBV7-9,TRBJ2-7,CASSSRRASSEQYF,TGTGCCAGCAGCTCGCGCAGGGCCAGTAGCGAGCAGTACTTC
18,NA,NA,TRBV11-2,TRBJ2-7,CASSPIGRGRSLSYEQYF,TGTGCCAGCAGCCCCATAGGTCGAGGGAGGTCCCTCTCCTACGAGCAGTACTTC
11,NA,NA,TRBV27,TRBJ1-4,CASSPGEKLFF,TGTGCCAGCAGTCCGGGGGAAAAACTGTTTTTT
15,NA,once,TRBV6-1,TRBJ1-5,CASSEGGGGGQPQHF,TGTGCCAGCAGTGAAGGGGGAGGGGGAGGTCAGCCCCAGCATTTT
15,NA,NA,TRBV13,TRBJ2-3,CASSFPSSGTDTQYF,TGTGCCAGCAGCTTTCCTAGTTCAGGCACAGATACGCAGTATTTT
14,TRBD2,few,TRBV9,TRBJ2-7,CASSGTSGKYEQYF,TGTGCCAGCAGCGGGACTAGCGGGAAGTACGAGCAGTACTTC
15,NA,NA,TRBV9,TRBJ2-6,CASSAGGSGANVLTF,TGTGCCAGCAGCGCTGGGGGGTCTGGGGCCAACGTCCTGACTTTC
14,TRBD1,NA,TRBV4-1,TRBJ2-7,CASSPGQGAYEQYF,TGCGCCAGCAGCCCGGGACAGGGGGCCTACGAGCAGTACTTC
16,TRBD2,once,TRBV11-1,TRBJ2-5,CASSLMASGMRETQYF,TGTGCCAGCAGCTTAATGGCTAGCGGGATGAGGGAGACCCAGTACTTC
15,NA,NA,TRBV28,TRBJ1-5,CASRLRGPLNQPQHF,TGTGCCAGCAGACTTAGGGGTCCCCTCAATCAGCCCCAGCATTTT
15,TRBD1,few,TRBV7-2,TRBJ2-7,CASSLGDREGYEQYF,TGTGCCAGCAGCTTAGGGGACAGGGAGGGGTACGAGCAGTACTTC
13,NA,NA,TRBV28,TRBJ1-2,CASIGNQRDGYTF,TGTGCCAGCATCGGCAACCAACGGGATGGCTACACCTTC
14,TRBD2,NA,TRBV4-3,TRBJ2-1,CASSHQLASEEQFF,TGCGCCAGCAGCCACCAACTAGCGTCCGAGGAGCAGTTCTTC
15,NA,NA,TRBV5-1,TRBJ2-5,CASSLIPGQQETQYF,TGCGCCAGCAGCTTGATTCCAGGGCAGCAAGAGACCCAGTACTTC
13,TRBD1,NA,TRBV28,TRBJ2-5,CASGTGVWETQYF,TGTGCCAGCGGGACAGGGGTATGGGAGACCCAGTACTTC
13,TRBD1,NA,TRBV30,TRBJ1-5,CAWSPGQDQPQHF,TGTGCCTGGAGTCCGGGACAGGATCAGCCCCAGCATTTT
15,TRBD2,NA,TRBV15,TRBJ2-5,CATSRDLAGAETQYF,TGTGCCACCAGCAGAGACCTAGCGGGAGCGGAGACCCAGTACTTC
11,NA,NA,TRBV19,TRBJ1-1,CASSRGTLLFF,TGTGCCAGTAGTAGAGGGACTCTGCTTTTCTTT
15,NA,NA,TRBV15,TRBJ2-1,CATTGGRASYNEQFF,TGTGCCACCACCGGAGGTAGGGCCTCCTACAATGAGCAGTTCTTC
15,NA,NA,TRBV4-3,TRBJ1-1,CASSQDRSVIPEAFF,TGCGCCAGCAGCCAAGACAGGTCCGTGATTCCTGAAGCTTTCTTT
16,NA,few,TRBV30,TRBJ2-3,CAWSLMGHPSTDTQYF,TGTGCCTGGAGCCTGATGGGGCATCCGAGCACAGATACGCAGTATTTT
14,NA,NA,TRBV6-5,TRBJ2-1,CASSRQGGSDEQFF,TGTGCCAGCAGCCGACAGGGAGGATCCGATGAGCAGTTCTTC
17,TRBD2,NA,TRBV13,TRBJ2-7,CASSSQKFPGRVDEQYF,TGTGCCAGCAGCTCCCAAAAATTTCCCGGGAGGGTGGACGAGCAGTACTTC
18,TRBD2,NA,TRBV7-9,TRBJ2-7,CASSPTWREGRKSYEQYF,TGTGCCAGCAGCCCGACTTGGCGGGAGGGCCGAAAGAGCTACGAGCAGTACTTC
14,NA,NA,TRBV6-5,TRBJ2-3,CASSHRLGTDTQYF,TGTGCCAGCAGTCATCGACTCGGCACAGATACGCAGTATTTT
14,NA,NA,TRBV11-3,TRBJ1-3,CASSLDSSGNTIYF,TGTGCCAGCAGCTTAGACAGCTCTGGAAACACCATATATTTT
13,TRBD1,once,TRBV29-1,TRBJ1-1,CSVASQGATEAFF,TGCAGCGTTGCGTCACAGGGGGCCACTGAAGCTTTCTTT
13,NA,NA,TRBV2,TRBJ2-7,CASGGASSYEQYF,TGTGCCAGCGGAGGTGCAAGCTCCTACGAGCAGTACTTC
14,NA,once,TRBV13,TRBJ2-7,CASSSVLSSYEQYF,TGTGCCAGCAGCTCCGTCCTAAGCTCCTACGAGCAGTACTTC
19,TRBD2,NA,TRBV7-9,TRBJ2-1,CASSSGLAGGPGSYNEQFF,TGTGCCAGCAGCTCGGGACTAGCGGGAGGGCCGGGCTCCTACAATGAGCAGTTCTTC
15,TRBD2,NA,TRBV30,TRBJ2-1,CAWSLGLADYNEQFF,TGTGCCTGGAGTTTGGGACTAGCGGATTACAATGAGCAGTTCTTC
13,NA,once,TRBV5-1,TRBJ1-2,CASSLGQGHGYTF,TGCGCCAGCAGCTTGGGGCAGGGCCATGGCTACACCTTC